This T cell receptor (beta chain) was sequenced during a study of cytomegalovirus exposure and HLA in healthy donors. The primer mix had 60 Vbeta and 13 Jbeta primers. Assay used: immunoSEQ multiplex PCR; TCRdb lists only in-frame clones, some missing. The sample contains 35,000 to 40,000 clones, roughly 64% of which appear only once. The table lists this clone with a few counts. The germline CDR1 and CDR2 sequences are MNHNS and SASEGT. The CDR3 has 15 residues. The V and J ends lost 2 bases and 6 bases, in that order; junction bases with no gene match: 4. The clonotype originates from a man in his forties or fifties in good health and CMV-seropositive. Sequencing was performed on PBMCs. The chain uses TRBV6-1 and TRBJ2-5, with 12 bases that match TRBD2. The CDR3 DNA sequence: TGTGCCAGCAGTGAAACTAGCGGGGGGATCAAGACCCAGTACTTC. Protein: CASSETSGGIKTQYF.